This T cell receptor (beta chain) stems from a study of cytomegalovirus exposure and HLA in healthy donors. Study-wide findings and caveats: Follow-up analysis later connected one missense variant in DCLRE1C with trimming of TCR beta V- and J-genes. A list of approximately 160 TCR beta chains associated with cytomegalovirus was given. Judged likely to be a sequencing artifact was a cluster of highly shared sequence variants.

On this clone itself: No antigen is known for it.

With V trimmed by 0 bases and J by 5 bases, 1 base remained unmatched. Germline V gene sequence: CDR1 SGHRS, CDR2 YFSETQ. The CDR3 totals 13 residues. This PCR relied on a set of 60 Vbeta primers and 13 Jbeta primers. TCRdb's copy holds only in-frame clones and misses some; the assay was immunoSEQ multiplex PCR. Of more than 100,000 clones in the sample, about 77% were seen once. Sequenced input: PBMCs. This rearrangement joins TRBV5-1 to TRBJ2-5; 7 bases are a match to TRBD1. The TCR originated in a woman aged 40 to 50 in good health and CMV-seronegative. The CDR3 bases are TGCGCCAGCAGCTTGGAGACAGGGGAGACCCAGTACTTC. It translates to CASSLETGETQYF.